The 9 T cell receptor beta chains given below trace back to one sample, sequenced in a study of early T cells in non-severe SARS-CoV-2 infection. TCRdb re-called the 5' RACE reads through MiXCR, storing one row per CDR3 protein. The table has tens of thousands of distinct CDR3 sequences, approximately 13% seen once. The source material was whole blood. The receptors stem from an adult who was a healthcare worker with PCR-confirmed SARS-CoV-2 infection or an uninfected control (not recorded which).

At least ten counts were recorded for this clonotype. The chain is built from TRBV7-6 and TRBJ2-6; D possibly corresponds to TRBD2 (7 bases). This CDR3 comprises 18 residues. The germline V gene has CDR1 SGHVS and CDR2 FNYEAQ. The V end was cut by 5 bases, the J end by 0 bases, with 17 bases between. CDR3 nucleotides: TGTGCCAGCAGCCCGGCCGGGGGGCGTTCCTCTGGGGCCAACGTCCTGACTTTC. This translates into CASSPAGGRSSGANVLTF.

This clonotype came up a few times. The chain couples TRBV5-5 to TRBJ2-1, with TRBD2 as a possible D gene (6 bases). The CDR3 is 14 amino acids. Germline CDR1 and CDR2: SGHKS and YYEKEE (reference sequence). The V and J ends lost 2 bases and 7 bases respectively, with 13 bases between them. CDR3 sequence reads: CASSFWGEENEQFF. CDR3 in DNA: TGTGCCAGCAGCTTCTGGGGGGAAGAAAATGAGCAGTTCTTC.

This clonotype was observed at least ten times. The rearrangement links TRBV20-1 to TRBJ2-4, with 9 bases lining up with TRBD1. V was pared by 2 bases and J by 2 bases, with 7 bases of the junction left unmatched. The CDR3 is 16 amino acids. The V gene's germline CDR1 is DFQATT and CDR2 SNEGSKA (reference sequence). CDR3 in amino acids: CSARLGQGLSKNIQYF. As DNA, the CDR3 is TGCAGTGCTAGACTGGGACAGGGATTATCCAAAAACATTCAGTACTTC.

In its sample, this clonotype was seen many times. The chain links TRBV6-6 to TRBJ1-1, with 7 bases that match TRBD1. The CDR3 runs to 11 residues. With 8 bases clipped from V and 6 bases from J, the junction kept 3 bases outside the gene matches. Looked up from germline, CDR1 is MNHNY and CDR2 is SVGAGI (reference sequence). The CDR3 reads CASFGQAEAFF. CDR3 in DNA: TGTGCCAGCTTTGGACAGGCTGAAGCTTTCTTT.

The rearrangement joins TRBV29-1 to TRBJ1-1; D remains unclear. Trimming pared 5 bases from V and 7 bases from J, leaving 11 bases between. The CDR3 is 11 amino acids. CDR1 is SQVTM and CDR2 is ANQGSEA in the germline V gene. The CDR3 nucleotides are TGCAGCGTTAGCCAGGCTGGTGAAGCTTTCTTT. The encoded protein is CSVSQAGEAFF.

This clonotype is termed medium-sized. The chain joins TRBV7-8 to TRBJ1-6; 7 positions agree with TRBD1. V was clipped by 6 bases and J by 7 bases; unmatched bases: 9. The CDR3 has 15 residues. Germline V gene lookup returns CDR1 SGHVS and CDR2 FQNEAQ. CDR3 DNA sequence: TGTGCCAGCAGTTACAGACAGGGCTCAAATTCACCCCTCCACTTT. Encoded protein: CASSYRQGSNSPLHF.

The rearrangement joins TRBV12-3 or TRBV12-4 to TRBJ1-1; 8 bases align to TRBD1. V shed 5 bases and J 0 bases; nucleotides not matched to a gene: 5. This CDR3 is 15 amino acids long. For the CDR3, the DNA is TGTGCCAGCAGTCCCTGGACAGGGCTGAACACTGAAGCTTTCTTT. As protein: CASSPWTGLNTEAFF.

This clonotype was detected ten times or more. V and J are TRBV4-1 and TRBJ1-1; possible D gene TRBD1, 5 bases. The CDR3 has 14 amino acids. Trimming shortened V by 4 bases and J by 0 bases, and 9 bases separated the two germline ends. In germline, CDR1 is MGHRA, CDR2 YSYEKL. The CDR3 loop is CASSPRQMNTEAFF. In DNA form, the CDR3 reads TGCGCCAGCAGCCCCCGACAGATGAACACTGAAGCTTTCTTT.

The chain has TRBV7-9 and TRBJ1-2, with a weak D call TRBD1 (6 bases). This CDR3 comprises 12 residues. Looked up from germline, CDR1 is SEHNR and CDR2 is FQNEAQ (reference sequence). The germline V and J ends were trimmed by 7 bases and 3 bases, with 9 bases remaining between them. Here the CDR3 DNA reads TGTGCCAGCAACTCAGGGGACTATGGCTACACCTTC. Its translation: CASNSGDYGYTF.